This TCR beta chain stems from a study of graft-versus-host responses after intestinal transplantation listed by TCRdb under 2021. Context from the whole study: The transplants that recipients received were multivisceral, liver-intestinal, or isolated intestinal. To identify alloreactive clones, pre-transplant mixed lymphocyte reaction products were sequenced and compared with unstimulated pre-transplant donor and recipient T cells. A peak of at least 4% donor T cells among recipient peripheral blood mononuclear cells was the definition used for donor T cell macrochimerism. Of the 20 to 25 intestinal transplant recipients enrolled in the cohort, one of whom was a retransplant, 3 patients without pretransplant specimens were excluded. Rather than being sequenced by the commercial service, samples from a few later patients were sequenced in-house on an Illumina MiSeq and processed with MiXCR. After intestinal transplantation, graft-versus-host and host-versus-graft alloreactive T cell clones were followed in the graft, circulation and bone marrow using bulk TCR-beta CDR3 sequencing. Every recipient was given anti-thymocyte globulin induction, then maintenance tacrolimus and steroids for around three years. The full study reports these points: High GvH to HvG T cell clonal ratios were observed in the allografts of patients with donor T cell macrochimerism. GvH clones were found in recipient bone marrow, and some of the GvH clones appeared earlier in ileal mucosa or blood, which is consistent with an intestinal mucosal origin. Early after transplant, declines in HvG clones were associated with peak levels of circulating GvH clones. The conclusions were limited by the relatively low number and heterogeneity of the intestinal transplant patients.

The CDR3 covers 19 residues, taking in both the cysteine and the phenylalanine. Of the read, only the CDR3 DNA is kept; its 57 bases are in frame from base 1. CDR1 is given as LGHNA and CDR2 as YNFKEQ, both from the germline V gene. The junction shows trimming of 0 bases on V and 3 bases on J, plus 21 bases between the germline ends. As for this clone: It lacks a known antigen. No much larger clone exists at a distance of one base, and base qualities are not known.

The sample's time point label is to be understood as: cells obtained before transplantation from donor or recipient. CD3+CD4+ and CD3+CD8+ populations were FACS-sorted from unstimulated pre-transplant donor and recipient cells taken from spleen or lymph nodes. Libraries came from the immunoSEQ multiplex PCR assay. For most patients, genomic DNA was isolated with the Qiagen DNeasy Blood and Tissue Kit and shipped frozen to Adaptive Biotechnologies for TCR sequencing. Adaptive Biotechnologies carried out high-throughput TCR-beta CDR3 sequencing of genomic DNA for most patients. As for the original processing: Adaptive's ImmunoSEQ software was the source of the TCR sequencing data for roughly 19 patients, while a few other patients were processed with MiXCR and VDJtools. CD4 versus CD8 sorting errors were corrected by removing sequences found in both subsets at a frequency ratio below 5:1. CDR3 nucleotide sequences shared between donor and recipient were removed because the origin of such sequences could not be assigned. At least 2-fold expansion over unstimulated cells and a minimum CFSE-low frequency of 0.002% (template counts) or 0.001% (read counts) were required for clones to be classified as alloreactive. A clone was considered mappable if detected in the sequenced pre-transplant spleen, lymph node, or MLR CFSE-low populations of the donor or recipient. The cumulative frequency of alloreactive clones was calculated as a percentage of all sequences, weighted by copy number. As stored in TCRdb, this immuneACCESS dataset retains in-frame rearrangements with V and J assigned. A fraction of the clones does not appear; measured against another copy, unresolved V genes explain less than half of the discrepancy, and the remainder lacks a known reason. The V and J calls and clone size are taken from that table; D and trimming were inferred from the DNA. The sample profile shows tens of thousands of clones; approximately 92% of them were found once. Of the sample, approximately 0.3% falls within the top ten clones.

Specimen: unstimulated CD4+ T cells sorted from spleen or lymph node cells, collected before intestinal transplant. This sequence originates from a human donor who received an intestinal transplant. The chain joins TRBV4-2 to TRBJ2-1, with TRBD2 as a weak D call on 6 bases. The CDR3 reads CASSQEGGIAGGFYNEQFF. The DNA sequence reads TGTGCCAGCAGCCAAGAAGGAGGGATAGCCGGAGGGTTCTACAATGAGCAGTTCTTC.